The following is a T cell receptor (beta chain) sequence with its context. Its antigen is unidentified. The sample originates from a study of blood T cells in healthy people across ages. Points from the study as a whole: Both higher diversity and more naive CD4+ cells marked long-lived donors when set against aged donors.

The CDR3 has 14 residues. Deletions cut 2 bases from V and 5 bases from J, with 12 bases between. Germline CDR1 is SGHTA and CDR2 is FQGNSA. Primers used in a second PCR of roughly 6 to 12 cycles were a sample-barcoded 5' primer and a J-beta primer mix. Sequencing of every sample gave 3 million or more CDR3-containing paired-end reads. TCRdb reanalysed the 5' RACE reads using MiXCR and keeps one entry per CDR3 protein. Altogether over a million distinct CDR3 sequences are present, approximately 63% being singletons, with the ten largest covering roughly 7%. The V and J genes are TRBV7-2 and TRBJ2-5; a weak D match, TRBD1 (6 bases). Specimen: blood. The TCR was taken from a man younger than 35 in good health. In DNA, the CDR3 is TGTGCCAGCAGCTTACCGTCAGGGGAGGAGACCCAGTACTTC. It is translated as CASSLPSGEETQYF.